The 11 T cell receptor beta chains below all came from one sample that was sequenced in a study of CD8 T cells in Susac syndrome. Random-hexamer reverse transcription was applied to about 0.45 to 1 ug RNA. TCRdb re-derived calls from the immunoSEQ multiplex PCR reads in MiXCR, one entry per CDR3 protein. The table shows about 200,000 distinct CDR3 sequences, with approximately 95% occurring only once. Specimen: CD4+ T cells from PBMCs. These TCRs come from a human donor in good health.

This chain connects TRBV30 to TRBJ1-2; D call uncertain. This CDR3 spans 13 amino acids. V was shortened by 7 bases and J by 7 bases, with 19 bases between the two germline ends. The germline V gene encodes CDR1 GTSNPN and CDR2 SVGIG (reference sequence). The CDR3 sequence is CALVAGRIFGYTF. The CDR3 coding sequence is TGTGCCTTGGTGGCTGGCAGGATCTTTGGCTACACCTTC.

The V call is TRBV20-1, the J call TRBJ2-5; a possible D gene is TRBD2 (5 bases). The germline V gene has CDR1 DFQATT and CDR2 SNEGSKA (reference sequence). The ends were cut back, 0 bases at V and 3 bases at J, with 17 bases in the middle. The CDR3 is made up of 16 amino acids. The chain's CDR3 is CSARDSGGLGKETQYF. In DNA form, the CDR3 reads TGCAGTGCTAGAGACAGCGGAGGTTTGGGAAAAGAGACCCAGTACTTC.

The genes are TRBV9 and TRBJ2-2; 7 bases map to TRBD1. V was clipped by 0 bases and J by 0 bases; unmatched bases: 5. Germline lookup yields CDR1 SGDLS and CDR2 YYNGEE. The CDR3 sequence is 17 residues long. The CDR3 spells CASSVGHDRANTGELFF. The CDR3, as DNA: TGTGCCAGCAGCGTAGGACACGACAGGGCGAACACCGGGGAGCTGTTTTTT. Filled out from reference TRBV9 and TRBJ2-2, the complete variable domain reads DSGVTQTPKHLITATGQRVTLRCSPRSGDLSVYWYQQSLDQGLQFLIQYYNGEERAKGNILERFSAQQFPDLHSELNLSSLELGDSALYFCASSVGHDRANTGELFFGEGSRLTVL.

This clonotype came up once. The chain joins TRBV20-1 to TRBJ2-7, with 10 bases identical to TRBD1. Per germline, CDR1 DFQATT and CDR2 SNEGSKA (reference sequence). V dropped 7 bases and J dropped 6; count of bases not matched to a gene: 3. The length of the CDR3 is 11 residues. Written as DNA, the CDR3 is TGCAGTGTCGGACAGGGGGTCGAGCAGTACGTC. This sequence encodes CSVGQGVEQYV.

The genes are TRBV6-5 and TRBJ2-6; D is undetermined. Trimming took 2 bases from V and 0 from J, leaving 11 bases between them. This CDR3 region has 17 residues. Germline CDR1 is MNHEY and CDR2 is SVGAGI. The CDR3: CASSYVGRLSGANVLTF. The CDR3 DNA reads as TGTGCCAGCAGTTACGTAGGACGTCTCTCTGGGGCCAACGTCCTGACTTTC.

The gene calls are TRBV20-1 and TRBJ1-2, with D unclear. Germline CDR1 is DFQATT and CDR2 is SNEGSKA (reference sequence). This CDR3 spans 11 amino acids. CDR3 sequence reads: CHAPDGNGYTF. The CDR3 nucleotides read TGCCACGCCCCCGACGGAAATGGCTACACCTTC.

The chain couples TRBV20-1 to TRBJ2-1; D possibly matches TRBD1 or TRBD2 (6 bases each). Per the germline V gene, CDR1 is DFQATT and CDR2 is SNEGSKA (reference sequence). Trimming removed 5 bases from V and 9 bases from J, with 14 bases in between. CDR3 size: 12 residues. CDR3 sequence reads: CSAPRGVGEQFF. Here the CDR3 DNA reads TGCAGTGCTCCGAGGGGGGTGGGTGAGCAGTTCTTC.

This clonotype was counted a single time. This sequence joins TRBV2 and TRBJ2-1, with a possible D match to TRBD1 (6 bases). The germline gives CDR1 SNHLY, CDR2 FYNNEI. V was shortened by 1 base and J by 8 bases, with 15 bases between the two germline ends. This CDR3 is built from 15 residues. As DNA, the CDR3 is TGTGCCAGCAGTGAAGACAGGACAGTTCTGGATGAGCAGTTCTTC. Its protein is CASSEDRTVLDEQFF.

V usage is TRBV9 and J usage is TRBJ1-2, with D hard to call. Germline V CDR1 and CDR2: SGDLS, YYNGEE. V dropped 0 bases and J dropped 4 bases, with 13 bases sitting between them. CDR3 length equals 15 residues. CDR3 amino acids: CASSVATAGPYGYTF. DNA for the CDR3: TGTGCCAGCAGCGTAGCTACGGCCGGCCCCTATGGCTACACCTTC. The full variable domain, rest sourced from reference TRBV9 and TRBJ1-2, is DSGVTQTPKHLITATGQRVTLRCSPRSGDLSVYWYQQSLDQGLQFLIQYYNGEERAKGNILERFSAQQFPDLHSELNLSSLELGDSALYFCASSVATAGPYGYTFGSGTRLTVV.

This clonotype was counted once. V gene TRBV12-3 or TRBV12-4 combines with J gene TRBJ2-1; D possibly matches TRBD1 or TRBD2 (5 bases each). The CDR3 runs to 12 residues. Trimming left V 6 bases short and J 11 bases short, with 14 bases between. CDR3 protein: CASRYPGRKQFF. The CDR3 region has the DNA TGTGCCAGCAGATATCCGGGACGGAAGCAGTTCTTC.

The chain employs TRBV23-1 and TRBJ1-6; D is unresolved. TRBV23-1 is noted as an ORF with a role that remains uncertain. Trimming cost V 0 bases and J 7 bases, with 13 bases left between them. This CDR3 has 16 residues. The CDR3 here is CASSQSSRGWNSPLHF. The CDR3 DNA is TGCGCCAGCAGTCAATCCTCCCGGGGATGGAATTCACCCCTCCACTTT.